Listed here are 10 T cell receptor beta chains from one sample, sequenced in a study of blood T cell repertoires in COVID-19 (dated by TCRdb to about 2020). Library construction relied on the immunoSEQ multiplex PCR assay. TCRdb took this table from immuneACCESS and kept in-frame rearrangements with V and J called. Such tables lack part of the clones; where checked against another copy, unresolved V genes explain under half of the gap, and the rest is unexplained. In this sample the table shows tens of thousands of clones, 90% to 95% of which occur a single time. Around 9% of the sample is in the top ten clones. Sequencing input: peripheral blood. Receptor source: a human donor in a cohort sampled during active COVID-19.

This chain links TRBV6-5 with TRBJ2-7, with 14 bases lining up with TRBD2. After removal of 10 bases from V and 6 bases from J, the junction contained 5 bases not matched to a gene. Germline V gene lookup returns CDR1 MNHEY and CDR2 SVGAGI. The CDR3 extends over 13 amino acids. CDR3 bases: TGTGCCATCGAGGGACTAGCGGGAGTCGAGCAGTACTTC. Translated, it gives CAIEGLAGVEQYF.

The chain has TRBV6-5 and TRBJ2-1; TRBD2 matches at 10 bases. CDR1 MNHEY and CDR2 SVGAGI come from the germline V gene. This CDR3 has 16 residues. V lost 0 bases, J lost 4 bases, and 3 bases stayed unmatched. CDR3 sequence reads: CASSYSRTSGYNEQFF. CDR3 DNA: TGTGCCAGCAGTTACTCAAGGACTAGCGGATACAATGAGCAGTTCTTC.

The J gene is TRBJ1-5, the V gene TRBV6-1; 8 bases line up with TRBD1. The CDR3 totals 16 residues. Germline V gene data show CDR1 as MNHNS and CDR2 as SASEGT. V lost 4 bases and J lost 6; bases outside the gene matches: 11. The CDR3 DNA follows: TGTGCCAGCAGTGTCGCCCGGACAGGGATAGGTCAGCCCCAGCATTTT. Translating it yields CASSVARTGIGQPQHF.

This clone has a handful of counts. V usage is TRBV6-6 and J usage is TRBJ2-7; 14 nucleotides match TRBD2. This CDR3 has 14 residues. Germline-derived CDR1 and CDR2 are MNHNY and SVGAGI (reference sequence). The V segment lost 6 bases and the J segment 6 bases; nucleotides outside the gene matches: 4. The DNA of the CDR3 is TGTGCCAGCAGAGGACTAGCGGGAGGATCCGAGCAGTACTTC. Translation: CASRGLAGGSEQYF.

The chain joins TRBV24-1 to TRBJ2-1; 9 bases line up with TRBD2. The CDR3 is 18 residues long. Trimming at V came to 5 bases and at J to 9 bases, leaving 19 bases not matched to a gene. Germline CDR1 KGHDR, CDR2 SFDVKD. CDR3 sequence: CATSVSGLAIKGGGEQFF. CDR3 DNA: TGTGCCACCAGTGTCTCAGGACTAGCGATAAAAGGGGGGGGTGAGCAGTTCTTC.

The chain employs TRBV5-4 and TRBJ1-2, with unresolved D. Trimming stripped 4 bases from V and 4 bases from J, with 11 bases between. Germline CDR1 and CDR2: SGHNT and YYREEE (reference sequence). This CDR3 region has 13 residues. CDR3 loop: CASSPTVGYGYTF. CDR3 bases: TGTGCCAGCAGCCCCACAGTGGGCTATGGCTACACCTTC. Full variable domain (remainder filled in from reference TRBV5-4 and TRBJ1-2): ETGVTQSPTHLIKTRGQQVTLRCSSQSGHNTVSWYQQALGQGPQFIFQYYREEENGRGNFPPRFSGLQFPNYSSELNVNALELDDSALYLCASSPTVGYGYTFGSGTRLTVV.

The V and J genes are TRBV10-3 and TRBJ1-6; tentative D call: TRBD1 (5 bases). V gave up 7 bases and J gave up 7 bases, with 20 bases separating them. This CDR3 is built from 16 residues. From germline, CDR1 is ENHRY and CDR2 SYGVKD. CDR3 coding DNA: TGTGCCATCACCGCGCGTTCCCAGGGCACAAATTCACCCCTCCACTTT. The encoded protein is CAITARSQGTNSPLHF.

A word on this clone: Its ends do not fully match the called genes, so a read error is possible. This chain connects TRBV19 to TRBJ2-1; 10 nucleotides match TRBD2. CDR1 is LNHDA and CDR2 is SQIVND in the germline V gene (reference sequence). The CDR3 contains 21 residues. CDR3 residues: CASSDRLAGGYTPSSYNEQFF. CDR3 DNA sequence: TGTGCCAGTAGTGACCGTTTAGCGGGGGGCTATACTCCGAGCTCCTACAATGAGCAATTCTTC.

The chain employs TRBV7-2 and TRBJ1-5; TRBD1 aligns across 7 bases. This CDR3 comprises 15 residues. V was clipped by 3 bases and J by 2 bases; unmatched bases: 4. In germline, CDR1 is SGHTA, CDR2 FQGNSA. The CDR3 DNA sequence: TGTGCCAGCAGCTTCAGACAGGGCGGCAATCAGCCCCAGCATTTT. Translating gives CASSFRQGGNQPQHF.

The chain uses TRBV7-3 and TRBJ1-4, with D possibly being TRBD1 (5 bases). Germline loops: CDR1 SGHTA, CDR2 FQGTGA. The CDR3 length is 15 residues. The V gene lost 5 bases and the J gene lost 6 bases, with 16 bases spanning the gap. The CDR3 DNA is TGTGCCAGCAGCATCCCCAGGGAGGTGGATGAAAAACTGTTTTTT. Its translation: CASSIPREVDEKLFF. The full variable domain, with the rest looked up from reference TRBV7-3 and TRBJ1-4, is GAGVSQTPSNKVTEKGKYVELRCDPISGHTALYWYRQSLGQGPEFLIYFQGTGAADDSGLPNDRFFAVRPEGSVSTLKIQRTERGDSAVYLCASSIPREVDEKLFFGSGTQLSVL.